A selection of T cell receptor beta chains follows, all from one sample in a study of T cells in tuberculosis. The protocol was immunoSEQ multiplex PCR, while the TCRdb copy is restricted to in-frame clones and leaves out a portion. The table includes roughly 59,000 clones, 81% detected once. Sequencing input: CD1b-GMM tetramer-negative cells sorted from PBMCs. The receptors were sampled from an adult woman with latent tuberculosis. CDR3s include the opening cysteine and the closing phenylalanine or tryptophan. A D gene is named only where the DNA matches it firmly. The listing skips clone size in some rows; elsewhere it reads once, few, many or a size class.

v_call	clone_size	cdr3_length	j_call	d_call	cdr3_aa	cdr3_nt
TRBV2	once	14	TRBJ1-1	TRBD1	CASSAPGRGPEAFF	TGTGCCAGCAGTGCCCCGGGCAGGGGGCCTGAAGCTTTCTTT
TRBV28	NA	16	TRBJ2-2	NA	CASSFRGGLNTGELFF	TGTGCCAGCAGTTTCCGAGGCGGGTTGAACACCGGGGAGCTGTTTTTT
TRBV7-9	NA	15	TRBJ2-7	TRBD2	CASSRALAGAGEQYF	TGTGCCAGCAGCAGGGCGCTAGCGGGAGCGGGCGAGCAGTACTTC
TRBV9	NA	18	TRBJ2-1	TRBD2	CASSVEGRGGGSYNEQFF	TGTGCCAGCAGCGTAGAGGGGCGGGGGGGCGGTTCCTACAATGAGCAGTTCTTC
TRBV25-1	once	13	TRBJ2-2	TRBD1	CASTTGVTGELFF	TGTGCCAGCACAACAGGGGTCACCGGGGAGCTGTTTTTT
TRBV7-3	NA	15	TRBJ1-3	NA	CASSLQGGSGNTIYF	TGTGCCAGCAGCTTACAGGGAGGCTCTGGAAACACCATATATTTT
TRBV27	NA	13	TRBJ2-7	TRBD1	CASSRTGAYEQYF	TGTGCCAGCAGCCGGACAGGGGCCTACGAGCAGTACTTC
TRBV28	NA	14	TRBJ1-1	TRBD1	CASSFWAGGTEAFF	TGTGCCAGCAGTTTTTGGGCAGGGGGCACTGAAGCTTTCTTT
TRBV2	NA	15	TRBJ1-4	NA	CASRQGPATNEKLFF	TGTGCCAGCAGGCAGGGCCCAGCAACTAATGAAAAACTGTTTTTT
TRBV28	NA	14	TRBJ2-7	TRBD1	CASSRPGTGGEQYF	TGTGCCAGCAGTCGACCTGGGACAGGGGGGGAGCAGTACTTC
TRBV4-1	NA	17	TRBJ2-7	NA	CASSQVPSFGRGYEQYF	TGCGCCAGCAGCCAAGTGCCTAGTTTCGGGAGAGGCTACGAGCAGTACTTC
TRBV6-5	NA	15	TRBJ1-4	NA	CASNVDRPFREKLFF	TGTGCCAGCAACGTGGACAGACCTTTCAGGGAAAAACTGTTTTTT
TRBV7-2	few	14	TRBJ2-4	NA	CASSLAPGRNIQYF	TGTGCCAGCAGCTTAGCGCCGGGGAGGAACATTCAGTACTTC
TRBV2	NA	15	TRBJ1-5	NA	CASSDPRPLNQPQHF	TGTGCCAGCAGTGATCCGCGGCCGCTTAATCAGCCCCAGCATTTT
TRBV7-9	NA	15	TRBJ2-3	TRBD1	CASSLRQGRTDTQYF	TGTGCCAGCAGCCTTCGACAGGGACGCACAGATACGCAGTATTTT
TRBV11-2	NA	13	TRBJ1-2	NA	CASSTLIRGGYTF	TGTGCCAGCAGCACACTCATCAGGGGTGGCTACACCTTC
TRBV19	NA	14	TRBJ1-1	TRBD1	CASSIVDGQGPAFF	TGTGCCAGTAGTATAGTAGATGGACAGGGGCCCGCTTTCTTT
TRBV4-3	NA	14	TRBJ1-3	NA	CASSQVEGADTIYF	TGCGCCAGCAGCCAAGTGGAGGGAGCGGACACCATATATTTT
TRBV5-1	NA	16	TRBJ1-1	TRBD1	CASSSSVEGANTEAFF	TGCGCCAGCAGCTCGTCCGTGGAGGGGGCGAACACTGAAGCTTTCTTT
TRBV27	NA	15	TRBJ1-2	TRBD1	CASRTGTGKNYGYTF	TGTGCCAGCAGGACAGGGACAGGGAAAAACTATGGCTACACCTTC
TRBV28	NA	15	TRBJ1-1	TRBD1	CASRRTGWMNTEAFF	TGTGCCAGCAGACGGACAGGGTGGATGAACACTGAAGCTTTCTTT
TRBV28	NA	18	TRBJ2-3	NA	CASRRQAGLVGHADTQYF	TGTGCCAGCAGAAGACAGGCAGGACTAGTAGGACACGCAGATACGCAGTATTTT
TRBV11-2	NA	16	TRBJ1-3	NA	CASSSLTRRSGNTIYF	TGTGCCAGCAGCTCGCTCACACGCCGCTCTGGAAACACCATATATTTT
TRBV7-2	once	16	TRBJ1-1	NA	CASSLGGQQGRTEAFF	TGTGCCAGCAGCTTAGGTGGGCAACAGGGTCGGACTGAAGCTTTCTTT
TRBV18	once	14	TRBJ1-1	NA	CASSPGATDTEAFF	TGTGCCAGCTCACCAGGGGCGACGGACACTGAAGCTTTCTTT
TRBV18	NA	19	TRBJ1-1	NA	CASSPTSPPTGPMNTEAFF	TGTGCCAGCTCACCTACAAGCCCCCCGACAGGTCCCATGAACACTGAAGCTTTCTTT
TRBV14	NA	17	TRBJ1-2	NA	CASSQELTGLANYGYTF	TGTGCCAGCAGCCAAGAGTTGACGGGGTTAGCTAACTATGGCTACACCTTC
TRBV5-1	once	16	TRBJ2-5	NA	CASSPPAGAVGETQYF	TGCGCCAGCAGCCCCCCCGCAGGGGCAGTAGGAGAGACCCAGTACTTC
TRBV7-2	NA	15	TRBJ1-2	NA	CASSPQAGQAEGYTF	TGTGCCAGCAGCCCCCAGGCGGGGCAGGCCGAAGGCTACACCTTC
TRBV27	NA	15	TRBJ2-7	NA	CASSFEAGAGNEQYF	TGTGCCAGCAGTTTCGAGGCGGGGGCAGGTAACGAGCAGTACTTC
TRBV10-3	once	14	TRBJ1-1	NA	CAISETLGGTEAFF	TGTGCCATCAGTGAGACTTTAGGGGGCACTGAAGCTTTCTTT
TRBV28	NA	13	TRBJ2-7	NA	CASSSSGSTTQYF	TGTGCCAGCAGTTCGAGCGGGTCTACGACGCAGTACTTC
TRBV12-5	NA	16	TRBJ2-7	TRBD1	CASGPPDRGPFYEQYF	TGTGCTAGTGGTCCCCCGGACAGGGGGCCATTCTACGAGCAGTACTTC